This TCR beta chain was captured in a study of blood T cell repertoires in COVID-19. For the study at large: Material from acute and convalescent COVID-19 was sourced from the United States, Italy and Spain. The cDNA or gDNA used as material had been derived from T cells, B-cell-depleted T cells, or PBMCs.

Using immunoSEQ multiplex PCR, the repertoire was profiled, and TCRdb retains in-frame clones only, with some absent. The repertoire has 250,000 to 400,000 clones, approximately 90% of them found once; the top ten carry 1.5% to 2%. V lost 1 base, J lost 2 bases, and 10 bases stayed unmatched. The germline V gene has CDR1 SGHAT and CDR2 FQNNGV. The CDR3 loop spans 19 amino acids. Followed over time, Seattle patients had been enrolled while infection was active. The sequenced material came from peripheral blood. This TCR was recovered from a woman in her twenties or thirties with COVID-19, enrolled during active disease. The chain links TRBV11-2 to TRBJ2-7, with 14 bases that match TRBD2. CDR3 DNA: TGTGCCAGCAGCTTAGCTGGGACTAGCGGGGGCCCGCAGACCTACGAGCAGTACTTC. This codes for CASSLAGTSGGPQTYEQYF.